The 24 T cell receptor beta chains given below trace back to one sample, sequenced in a study of blood T cell repertoires in COVID-19. TCRdb's table, derived via immunoSEQ multiplex PCR, lists solely in-frame clones and lacks some. In the table there are about 140,000 clones, 65% to 85% of which are singletons. What was sequenced was peripheral blood. The receptor set was obtained from a woman aged 55-69 years with acute or convalescent COVID-19.

The chain couples TRBV19 to TRBJ1-1, with D possibly TRBD1 on 6 matching bases. V lost 1 base and J 5 bases, leaving 14 bases between the germline ends. This CDR3 is built from 15 residues. CDR1 is LNHDA, CDR2 SQIVND, per germline (reference sequence). CDR3 protein: CASSIGNRAGTEAFF. For the CDR3, the DNA is TGTGCCAGTAGTATAGGAAACAGGGCAGGGACTGAAGCTTTCTTT.

The rearrangement uses TRBV10-3 and TRBJ2-1; TRBD2 is a possible D gene (5 bases). V was trimmed by 3 bases and J by 5 bases, leaving 14 bases between them. CDR1 ENHRY and CDR2 SYGVKD come from the germline V gene. The CDR3 covers 15 residues. This CDR3 reads CAISELLVNHNEQFF. CDR3 DNA: TGTGCCATCAGTGAACTACTAGTCAATCACAATGAGCAGTTCTTC.

V usage is TRBV27 and J usage is TRBJ1-6; D may be TRBD1 (6 bases). CDR1 is MNHEY, CDR2 SMNVEV, per germline (reference sequence). V was cut by 2 bases and J by 13 bases, with 15 bases left in between. This CDR3 comprises 14 residues. This CDR3 is CASSLGGGSLPLHF. DNA of the CDR3: TGTGCCAGCAGTTTAGGCGGGGGCTCCCTCCCCCTCCACTTT.

The chain carries TRBV7-8 and TRBJ2-5, with a weak D call TRBD2 (6 bases). The CDR3 consists of 14 residues. The germline CDR1 and CDR2 sequences are SGHVS and FQNEAQ. V was clipped by 1 base and J by 4 bases, with 10 bases between them. The CDR3 spells CASSLVAGRETQYF. The CDR3 region has the DNA TGTGCCAGCAGCTTAGTGGCGGGACGAGAGACCCAGTACTTC.

The chain employs TRBV9 and TRBJ1-2; tentative D call: TRBD1 (6 bases). CDR3 length: 12 amino acids. The V gene's germline CDR1 is SGDLS and CDR2 YYNGEE. Trimming cost V 7 bases and J 2 bases, with 9 bases left between them. CDR3 sequence (DNA): TGTGCCAGCGCCACAGGGAACTATGGCTACACCTTC. Translation: CASATGNYGYTF.

The chain links TRBV7-2 to TRBJ2-1; 14 bases are a match to TRBD2. Trimming removed 2 bases from V and 9 bases from J; junction bases left unmatched: 12. Per the germline V gene, CDR1 is SGHTA and CDR2 is FQGNSA. This CDR3 comprises 18 residues. The CDR3: CASSLSHAGTSGSSEQFF. The CDR3, as DNA: TGTGCCAGCAGCTTATCTCACGCCGGGACTAGCGGGAGTAGTGAGCAGTTCTTC.

Note on this clone: The junction and the germline gene differ at one end; a read error may be behind it. The gene calls are TRBV4-3 and TRBJ1-2; 8 positions match TRBD1. Per the germline V gene, CDR1 is LGHNA and CDR2 is YSLEER. This CDR3 has 13 amino acids. The CDR3 region is CASSQDLQGAQAF. DNA for the CDR3: TGCGCCAGCAGCCAAGATTTGCAGGGGGCTCAGGCCTTC.

This CDR3 reads CASSVFRGSTDTQYF. As DNA, the CDR3 is TGTGCCAGCAGCGTATTCAGGGGAAGCACAGATACGCAGTATTTT. The rearrangement joins TRBV9 to TRBJ2-3; D may be TRBD1 (6 bases). This CDR3 is built from 15 residues. Germline V gene sequence: CDR1 SGDLS, CDR2 YYNGEE. V was clipped by 1 base and J by 0 bases, with 9 bases between them. The complete variable domain, with remaining parts taken from reference TRBV9 and TRBJ2-3, reads DSGVTQTPKHLITATGQRVTLRCSPRSGDLSVYWYQQSLDQGLQFLIQYYNGEERAKGNILERFSAQQFPDLHSELNLSSLELGDSALYFCASSVFRGSTDTQYFGPGTRLTVL.

This clone was counted only a few times. CDR3 coding DNA: TGCAGCGTTGATTCAGGGTTCGGTGAAGCTTTCTTT. Translation gives CSVDSGFGEAFF. The rearrangement joins TRBV29-1 to TRBJ1-1; D perhaps matches TRBD1 (5 bases). V shed 3 bases and J shed 7 bases, with 12 bases lying between them. CDR1 is SQVTM, CDR2 ANQGSEA, per germline. The CDR3 contains 12 residues.

CDR3 in DNA: TGTGCCAGCAGCCTACAGGGTCCTGACTATGGCTACACCTTC. The encoded protein is CASSLQGPDYGYTF. The V and J genes are TRBV11-3 and TRBJ1-2, with D maybe TRBD1 (6 bases). V was shortened by 5 bases and J by 3 bases, with 13 bases between the two germline ends. The germline CDR1 and CDR2 sequences are SGHNT and YENEEA. This CDR3 region has 14 residues.

The chain combines TRBV20-1 with TRBJ2-7; 9 nucleotides match TRBD2. There are 15 residues in the CDR3. V dropped 3 bases and J dropped 4; count of bases not matched to a gene: 10. Per the germline V gene, CDR1 is DFQATT and CDR2 is SNEGSKA (reference sequence). The CDR3 loop reads CSASGTLAGVYEQYF. The CDR3 coding sequence is TGCAGTGCTAGTGGGACCTTAGCGGGAGTTTACGAGCAGTACTTC.

This sequence joins TRBV18 and TRBJ1-1; possibly TRBD1 for D (6 bases). Trimming took off 6 bases at V and 2 bases at J, with 19 bases between the two ends. The CDR3 loop spans 16 amino acids. Germline V gene lookup returns CDR1 KGHSH and CDR2 LQKENI. CDR3 DNA: TGTGCCAGCTCGCCAGGACAGCGAACCGTCAACACTGAAGCTTTCTTT. Translating it yields CASSPGQRTVNTEAFF. The variable domain in full, completed from reference TRBV18 and TRBJ1-1, reads NAGVMQNPRHLVRRRGQEARLRCSPMKGHSHVYWYRQLPEEGLKFMVYLQKENIIDESGMPKERFSAEFPKEGPSILRIQQVVRGDSAAYFCASSPGQRTVNTEAFFGQGTRLTVV.

The table lists this clone with a count of one. The V and J genes are TRBV2 and TRBJ1-5; perhaps TRBD1 as D (5 bases). V was clipped by 6 bases and J by 2 bases, with 17 bases between them. Germline CDR1 and CDR2: SNHLY and FYNNEI. The CDR3 is 16 residues long. CDR3 in DNA: TGTGCCAGCAGATCGGTTAGCAGGGCAGGCAATCAGCCCCAGCATTTT. It translates to CASRSVSRAGNQPQHF.

The CDR3 loop is CASSELAGVEHEQYF. For the CDR3, the DNA is TGTGCCAGCAGTGAACTAGCGGGAGTAGAGCACGAGCAGTACTTC. This chain connects TRBV2 to TRBJ2-7, with 10 bases lining up with TRBD2. Trimming at V came to 2 bases and at J to 5 bases, leaving 6 bases not matched to a gene. The length of the CDR3 is 15 residues. CDR1 and CDR2 (germline): SNHLY, FYNNEI.

This chain links TRBV10-3 with TRBJ1-4; D gene uncertain. Germline CDR1 reads ENHRY; CDR2 reads SYGVKD. V shed 3 bases and J shed 4 bases, with 9 bases lying between them. This CDR3 spans 14 amino acids. Written as DNA, the CDR3 is TGTGCCATCAGTGAAAATGGAGGTAATGAAAAACTGTTTTTT. Translation gives CAISENGGNEKLFF.

A single count supports this clone. The chain uses TRBV28 and TRBJ2-7; D perhaps matches TRBD1 (6 bases). This CDR3 has 12 residues. Trimming cost V 6 bases and J 3 bases, with 9 bases left between them. CDR1 and CDR2 (germline): MDHEN, SYDVKM. The CDR3 sequence is CASSRTDYEQYF. The CDR3 DNA follows: TGTGCCAGCAGCCGGACAGACTACGAGCAGTACTTC.

The chain has TRBV28 and TRBJ1-4, with D possibly TRBD1 on 5 matching bases. The CDR3 has 16 residues. The V gene lost 2 bases and the J gene lost 8 bases, with 18 bases spanning the gap. The germline gives CDR1 MDHEN, CDR2 SYDVKM. The CDR3 is CASSLLGQGLREKLFF. CDR3 DNA sequence: TGTGCCAGCAGTTTACTTGGTCAGGGACTGCGGGAAAAACTGTTTTTT.

This chain joins TRBV30 and TRBJ1-6, with 7 bases fitting TRBD1. V gave up 6 bases and J gave up 0 bases; unmatched junction bases: 8. The CDR3 totals 16 residues. Looked up from germline, CDR1 is GTSNPN and CDR2 is SVGIG (reference sequence). The CDR3 DNA sequence: TGTGCCTGCCACCCACAGGGGAGCTCCTATAATTCACCCCTCCACTTT. It yields the protein CACHPQGSSYNSPLHF.

This chain uses TRBV15 with TRBJ2-1, with D perhaps TRBD1 (5 bases). V shed 6 bases and J shed 5 bases, with 8 bases lying between them. This CDR3 spans 12 amino acids. CDR1 and CDR2 from the germline V gene are LNHNV and YYDKDF (reference sequence). This chain's CDR3 is CATSTGHNEQFF. CDR3 nucleotides: TGTGCCACCAGTACAGGTCACAATGAGCAGTTCTTC. The complete variable domain, with remaining parts taken from reference TRBV15 and TRBJ2-1, reads DAMVIQNPRYQVTQFGKPVTLSCSQTLNHNVMYWYQQKSSQAPKLLFHYYDKDFNNEADTPDNFQSRRPNTSFCFLDIRSPGLGDTAMYLCATSTGHNEQFFGPGTRLTVL.

This clone was counted only a few times. This chain links TRBV28 with TRBJ2-4; 7 bases map to TRBD1. Germline V gene sequence: CDR1 MDHEN, CDR2 SYDVKM. The CDR3 is 16 amino acids. V shed 3 bases and J 6 bases; nucleotides not matched to a gene: 11. The CDR3 region is CASSFSVKAGGNIQYF. Here the CDR3 DNA reads TGTGCCAGCAGTTTTAGTGTCAAGGCAGGGGGAAACATTCAGTACTTC. Full variable domain (rest looked up from reference TRBV28 and TRBJ2-4): DVKVTQSSRYLVKRTGEKVFLECVQDMDHENMFWYRQDPGLGLRLIYFSYDVKMKEKGDIPEGYSVSREKKERFSLILESASTNQTSMYLCASSFSVKAGGNIQYFGAGTRLSVL.

The chain links TRBV5-1 to TRBJ1-5; tentative D call: TRBD1 (5 bases). CDR3 length: 14 amino acids. Germline V gives CDR1 SGHRS, CDR2 YFSETQ. The V gene lost 4 bases and the J gene lost 6 bases, with 14 bases spanning the gap. CDR3 sequence: CASSPGAGIQPQHF. The CDR3 DNA is TGCGCCAGCAGCCCCGGGGCGGGGATTCAGCCCCAGCATTTT.

This clone was observed once. The chain combines TRBV12-3 or TRBV12-4 with TRBJ1-2, with TRBD1 matching 7 bases. This CDR3 is built from 13 residues. The V gene end was trimmed by 1 base and the J gene end by 7 bases; junction bases not matched to a gene: 3. The CDR3 spells CASSLGQGGGYTF. CDR3 DNA: TGTGCCAGCAGTTTAGGACAGGGAGGTGGCTACACCTTC.

This rearrangement joins TRBV7-8 to TRBJ1-3; maybe TRBD1 (5 bases). Germline V lookup: CDR1 SGHVS, CDR2 FQNEAQ. CDR3 size: 14 residues. Between the trimmed V and J ends, which lost 1 base and 11 bases, there was a span of 15 bases. The DNA of the CDR3 is TGTGCCAGCAGCTTAGAGAGTAAACAAGGGGCCATATATTTT. Protein product: CASSLESKQGAIYF. Drawing the rest from reference TRBV7-8 and TRBJ1-3, the complete variable domain is GAGVSQSPRYKVAKRGQDVALRCDPISGHVSLFWYQQALGQGPEFLTYFQNEAQLDKSGLPSDRFFAERPEGSVSTLKIQRTQQEDSAVYLCASSLESKQGAIYFGEGSWLTVV.

This chain connects TRBV14 to TRBJ2-1, with D possibly matching TRBD2 (6 bases). The V end was cut by 1 base, the J end by 5 bases, with 12 bases between. The CDR3 contains 15 residues. Germline CDR1 reads SGHDN; CDR2 reads FVKESK. The CDR3 sequence: CASSQGRTKNNEQFF. CDR3 nucleotides: TGTGCCAGCAGCCAAGGACGGACTAAAAACAATGAGCAGTTCTTC.